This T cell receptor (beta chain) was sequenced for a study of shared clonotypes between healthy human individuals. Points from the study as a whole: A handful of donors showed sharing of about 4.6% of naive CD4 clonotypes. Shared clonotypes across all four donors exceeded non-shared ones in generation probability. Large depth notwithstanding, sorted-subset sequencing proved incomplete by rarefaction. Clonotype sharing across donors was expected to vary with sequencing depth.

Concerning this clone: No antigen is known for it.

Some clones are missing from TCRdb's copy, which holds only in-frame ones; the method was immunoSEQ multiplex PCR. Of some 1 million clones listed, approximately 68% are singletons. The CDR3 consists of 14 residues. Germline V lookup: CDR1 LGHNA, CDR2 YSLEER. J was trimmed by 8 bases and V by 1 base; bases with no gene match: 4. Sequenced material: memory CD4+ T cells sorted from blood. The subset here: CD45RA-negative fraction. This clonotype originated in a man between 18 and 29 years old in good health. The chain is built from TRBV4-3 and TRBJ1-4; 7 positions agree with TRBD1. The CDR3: CASSQGQGEEKLFF. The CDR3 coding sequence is TGCGCCAGCAGCCAAGGGCAGGGGGAAGAAAAACTGTTTTTT.